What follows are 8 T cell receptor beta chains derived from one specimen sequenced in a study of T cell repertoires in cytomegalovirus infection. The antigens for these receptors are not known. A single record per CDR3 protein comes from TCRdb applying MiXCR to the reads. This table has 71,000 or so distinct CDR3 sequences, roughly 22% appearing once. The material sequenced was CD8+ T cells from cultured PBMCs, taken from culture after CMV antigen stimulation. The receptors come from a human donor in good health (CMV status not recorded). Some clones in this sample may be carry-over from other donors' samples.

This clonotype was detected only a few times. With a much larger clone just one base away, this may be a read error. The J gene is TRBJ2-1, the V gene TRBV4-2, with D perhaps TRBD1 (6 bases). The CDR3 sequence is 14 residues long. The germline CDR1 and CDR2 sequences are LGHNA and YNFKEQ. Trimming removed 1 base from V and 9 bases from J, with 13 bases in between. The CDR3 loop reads CASSQVTGTGEQFF. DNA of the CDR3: TGTGCCAGCAGCCAAGTAACAGGGACGGGTGAGCAGTTCTTC.

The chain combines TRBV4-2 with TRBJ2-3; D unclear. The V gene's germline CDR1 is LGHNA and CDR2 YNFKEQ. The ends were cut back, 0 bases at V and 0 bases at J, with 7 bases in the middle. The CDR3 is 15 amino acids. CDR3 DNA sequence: TGTGCCAGCAGCCAAGAAGATGGTAGCACAGATACGCAGTATTTT. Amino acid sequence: CASSQEDGSTDTQYF.

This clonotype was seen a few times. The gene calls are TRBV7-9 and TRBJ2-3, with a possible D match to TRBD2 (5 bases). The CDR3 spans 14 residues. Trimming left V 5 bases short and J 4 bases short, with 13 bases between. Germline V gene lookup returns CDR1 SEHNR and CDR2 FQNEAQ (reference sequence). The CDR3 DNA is TGTGCCAGCAGCACCCGGACTGGGGCAGATACGCAGTATTTT. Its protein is CASSTRTGADTQYF.

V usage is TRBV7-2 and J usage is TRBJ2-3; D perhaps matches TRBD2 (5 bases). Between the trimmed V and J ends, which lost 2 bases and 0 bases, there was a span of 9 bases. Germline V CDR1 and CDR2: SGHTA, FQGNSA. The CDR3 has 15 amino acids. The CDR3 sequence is CASSLTTSSTDTQYF. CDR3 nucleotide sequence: TGTGCCAGCAGCTTAACCACTAGTAGCACAGATACGCAGTATTTT.

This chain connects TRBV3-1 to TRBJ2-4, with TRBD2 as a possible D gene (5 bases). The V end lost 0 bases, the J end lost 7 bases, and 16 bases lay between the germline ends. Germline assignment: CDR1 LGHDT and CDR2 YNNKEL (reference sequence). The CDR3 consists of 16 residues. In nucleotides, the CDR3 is TGTGCCAGCAGCCAAGATGTACGGGGTCCCATCAACATTCAGTACTTC. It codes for CASSQDVRGPINIQYF.

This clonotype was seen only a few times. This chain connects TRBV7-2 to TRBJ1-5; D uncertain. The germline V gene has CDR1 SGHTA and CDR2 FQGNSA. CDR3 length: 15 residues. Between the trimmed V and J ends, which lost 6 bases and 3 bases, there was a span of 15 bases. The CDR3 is CASREGGLDNQPQHF. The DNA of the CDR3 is TGTGCCAGCAGAGAGGGAGGGTTGGACAATCAGCCCCAGCATTTT.

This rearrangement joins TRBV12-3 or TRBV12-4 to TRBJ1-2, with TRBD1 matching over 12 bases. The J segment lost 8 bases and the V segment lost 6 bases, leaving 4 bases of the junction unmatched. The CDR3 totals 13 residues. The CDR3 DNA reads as TGTGCCAGCAGGGGACAGGGGGCTTGGGGCTACACCTTC. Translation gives CASRGQGAWGYTF.

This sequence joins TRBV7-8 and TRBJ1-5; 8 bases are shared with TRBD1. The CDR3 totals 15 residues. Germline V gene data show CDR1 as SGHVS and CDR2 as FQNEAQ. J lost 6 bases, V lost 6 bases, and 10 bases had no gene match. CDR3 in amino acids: CASRPGQGMSQPQHF. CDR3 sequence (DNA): TGTGCCAGCAGGCCTGGACAGGGCATGAGTCAGCCCCAGCATTTT.